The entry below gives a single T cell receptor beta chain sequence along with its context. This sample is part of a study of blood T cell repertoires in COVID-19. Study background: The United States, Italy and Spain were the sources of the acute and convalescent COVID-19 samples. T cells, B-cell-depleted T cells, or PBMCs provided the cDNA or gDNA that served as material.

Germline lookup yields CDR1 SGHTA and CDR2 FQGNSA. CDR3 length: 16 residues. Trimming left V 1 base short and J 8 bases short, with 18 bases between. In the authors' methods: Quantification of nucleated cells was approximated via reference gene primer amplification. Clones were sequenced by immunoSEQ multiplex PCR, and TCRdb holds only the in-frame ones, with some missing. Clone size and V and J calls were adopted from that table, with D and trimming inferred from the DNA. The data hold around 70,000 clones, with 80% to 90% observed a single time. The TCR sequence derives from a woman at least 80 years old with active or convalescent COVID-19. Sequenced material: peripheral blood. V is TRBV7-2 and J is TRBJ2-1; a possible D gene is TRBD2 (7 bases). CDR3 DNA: TGTGCCAGCAGCTTAGTTTTCGGGGGGCCCTTCGATGAGCAGTTCTTC. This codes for CASSLVFGGPFDEQFF.